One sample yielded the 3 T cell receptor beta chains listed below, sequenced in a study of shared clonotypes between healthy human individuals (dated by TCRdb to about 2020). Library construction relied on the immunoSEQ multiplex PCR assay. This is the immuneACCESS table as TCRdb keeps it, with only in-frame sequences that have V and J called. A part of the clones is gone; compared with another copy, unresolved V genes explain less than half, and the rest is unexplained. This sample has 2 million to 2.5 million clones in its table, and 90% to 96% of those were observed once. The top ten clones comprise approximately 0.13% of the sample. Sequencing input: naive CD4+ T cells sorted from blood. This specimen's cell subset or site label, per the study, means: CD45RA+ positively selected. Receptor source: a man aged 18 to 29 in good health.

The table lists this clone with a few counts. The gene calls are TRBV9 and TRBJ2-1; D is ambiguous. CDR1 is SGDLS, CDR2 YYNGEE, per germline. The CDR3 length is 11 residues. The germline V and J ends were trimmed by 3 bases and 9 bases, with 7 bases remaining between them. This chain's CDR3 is CASSAGVEQFF. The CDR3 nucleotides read TGTGCCAGCAGCGCAGGAGTTGAGCAGTTCTTC.

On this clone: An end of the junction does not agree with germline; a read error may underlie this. The CDR3 is CATRRVDLSGNTIYF. CDR3 sequence (DNA): TGTGCCACCAGGAGAGTGGACCTCTCTGGAAACACCATATATTTT. The genes are TRBV15 and TRBJ1-3; no firm D call. Germline loops: CDR1 LNHNV, CDR2 YYDKDF (reference sequence). This CDR3 has 15 residues.

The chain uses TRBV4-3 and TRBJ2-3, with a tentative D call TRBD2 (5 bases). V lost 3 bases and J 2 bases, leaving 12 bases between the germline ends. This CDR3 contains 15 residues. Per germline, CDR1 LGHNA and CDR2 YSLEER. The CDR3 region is CASSHTRAPTDTQYF. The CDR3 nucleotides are TGCGCCAGCAGCCACACGCGGGCGCCCACAGATACGCAGTATTTT.